Included here is one T cell receptor (beta chain) sequence, with context. The antigen is unknown. Per germline, CDR1 KGHDR and CDR2 SFDVKD. Trimming shortened V by 6 bases and J by 2 bases, and 11 bases separated the two germline ends. CDR3 size: 14 residues. The sample is drawn from a study of metastatic and nonmetastatic thyroid tumors. Study-level background: The comparison covered peripheral blood and tumor or nodule tissue in malignant and benign thyroid patients. Findings and caveats of the study: The reported finding was significantly higher TCR beta diversity in malignant thyroid tumors relative to benign nodules, in blood and tumor.

Per the original data handling: Across clinicopathological groups, CDR3 differences served as the basis for building a distant-metastasis classifier for papillary thyroid cancer. TCRdb reprocessed the PCR reads via MiXCR. The V and J calls come from TCRdb's annotation, not from the publication. Of some 8,400 clones listed, over 35% were seen once; the top ten hold 30% to 40%. There were no patients who had received any treatment before thyroid surgery. The chain carries TRBV24-1 and TRBJ2-3, with D perhaps TRBD2 (5 bases). The sample was tumor tissue. The TCR comes from a male donor with papillary thyroid cancer or a benign thyroid nodule (not recorded which). Some clones in this sample may be carry-over from other donors' samples. CDR3: CATSIEGDTDTQYF. CDR3 sequence (DNA): TGTGCCACCAGTATTGAGGGCGACACAGATACGCAGTATTTT.